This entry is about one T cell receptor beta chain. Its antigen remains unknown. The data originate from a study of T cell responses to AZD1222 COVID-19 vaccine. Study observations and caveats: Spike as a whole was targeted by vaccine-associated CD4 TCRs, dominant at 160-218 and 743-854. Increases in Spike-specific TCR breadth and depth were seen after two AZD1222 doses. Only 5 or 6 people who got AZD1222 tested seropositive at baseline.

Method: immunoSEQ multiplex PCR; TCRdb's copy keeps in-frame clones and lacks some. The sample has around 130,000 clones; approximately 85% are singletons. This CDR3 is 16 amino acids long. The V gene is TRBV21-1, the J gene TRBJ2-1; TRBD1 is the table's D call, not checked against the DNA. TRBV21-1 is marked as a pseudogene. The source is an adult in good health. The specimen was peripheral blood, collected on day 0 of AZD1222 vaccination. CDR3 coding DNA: TGTGCCAGCAGCAAAGTGCAGACAGGGGACTACAATGAGCAGTTCTTC. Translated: CASSKVQTGDYNEQFF.